The 21 T cell receptor beta chains in this list originate from one sample, sequenced in a study of cytomegalovirus exposure and HLA in healthy donors. PCR primers comprised 60 Vbeta and 13 Jbeta primers. TCRdb's copy holds only in-frame clones and misses some; the assay was immunoSEQ multiplex PCR. The profile covers about 150,000 clones, with around 72% appearing a single time and 1.3% to 1.5% taken by the ten largest. Sequences were obtained from PBMCs. Receptors originate from a man younger than 30 in good health and CMV-seronegative.

V is TRBV10-1 and J is TRBJ2-3; 12 bases are a match to TRBD2. CDR3 length: 14 amino acids. The V gene's germline CDR1 is WNHNN and CDR2 SYGVQD (reference sequence). V shed 7 bases and J 6 bases; nucleotides not matched to a gene: 5. CDR3 nucleotide sequence: TGCGCCAGCATGGCTAGCGGGAGGGGGGATACGCAGTATTTT. Amino acids: CASMASGRGDTQYF.

The chain has TRBV4-1 and TRBJ2-3, with 7 nucleotides matching TRBD2. The junction had 7 bases not matched to a gene; V was cut back by 4 bases and J by 0 bases. The germline V gene encodes CDR1 MGHRA and CDR2 YSYEKL. The CDR3 contains 16 residues. The DNA of the CDR3 is TGCGCCAGCAGCCCTAGCTTGGGACTAAGCACAGATACGCAGTATTTT. The encoded protein is CASSPSLGLSTDTQYF.

The rearrangement uses TRBV9 and TRBJ2-1; the match to TRBD2 covers 7 bases. The germline V gene has CDR1 SGDLS and CDR2 YYNGEE. The CDR3 spans 15 residues. With V trimmed by 3 bases and J by 6 bases, 9 bases remained unmatched. This CDR3 reads CASSEGLSDANEQFF. CDR3 bases: TGTGCCAGCAGCGAGGGACTATCTGACGCCAATGAGCAGTTCTTC.

This rearrangement joins TRBV6-1 to TRBJ1-3; unclear D gene. V lost 6 bases and J 1 base, leaving 13 bases between the germline ends. Germline CDR1 MNHNS, CDR2 SASEGT. The CDR3 loop spans 15 amino acids. DNA for the CDR3: TGTGCCAGCAGCACATTTGCCCCTTCTGGAAACACCATATATTTT. The encoded protein is CASSTFAPSGNTIYF.

The gene calls are TRBV27 and TRBJ1-2, with 11 bases lining up with TRBD1. The ends lost 6 bases at V and 6 bases at J; junction bases unmatched: 9. The CDR3 extends over 15 amino acids. Germline loops: CDR1 MNHEY, CDR2 SMNVEV (reference sequence). In DNA form, the CDR3 reads TGTGCCAGCAGCCAAGACGGGACAGGGGGTAATGGCTACACCTTC. This codes for CASSQDGTGGNGYTF.

A few counts support this clone. This rearrangement joins TRBV5-4 to TRBJ1-1; the match to TRBD1 covers 10 bases. V dropped 4 bases and J dropped 11; count of bases not matched to a gene: 14. The germline V gene encodes CDR1 SGHNT and CDR2 YYREEE (reference sequence). This CDR3 has 15 residues. The CDR3: CASSSGQGEGIVAFF. The CDR3 region has the DNA TGTGCCAGCAGCAGCGGACAGGGGGAAGGGATAGTGGCTTTCTTT.

The V call is TRBV9, the J call TRBJ2-1, with D possibly TRBD1 on 5 matching bases. The CDR3 is 15 amino acids. Germline values: CDR1 SGDLS, CDR2 YYNGEE. Trimming removed 0 bases at V and 0 bases at J, with 7 bases between. In DNA form, the CDR3 reads TGTGCCAGCAGCGTAGAGACAGACTCCTACAATGAGCAGTTCTTC. It is translated as CASSVETDSYNEQFF.

This clone was seen only a few times. The rearrangement joins TRBV5-1 to TRBJ2-5; TRBD1 agrees at 7 bases. The DNA end favors TRBJ2-7, so the J call may be wrong. There are 14 residues in the CDR3. Germline V gene data show CDR1 as SGHRS and CDR2 as YFSETQ. The CDR3 loop reads CASSTSQGSYEQYF. For the CDR3, the DNA is TGCGCCAGCAGCACATCACAGGGGTCCTACGAGCAGTACTTC.

V is TRBV29-1 and J is TRBJ2-3, with 7 positions matching TRBD2. Looked up from germline, CDR1 is SQVTM and CDR2 is ANQGSEA. The CDR3 runs to 14 residues. J was trimmed by 2 bases and V by 7 bases; bases with no gene match: 9. CDR3 sequence: CSAGLGGSTDTQYF. In nucleotides, the CDR3 is TGCAGCGCCGGACTAGGCGGTTCCACAGATACGCAGTATTTT.

This sequence joins TRBV7-9 and TRBJ2-7; a weak D match, TRBD2 (5 bases). CDR3 length: 13 amino acids. Germline V CDR1 and CDR2: SEHNR, FQNEAQ (reference sequence). V lost 6 bases and J 3 bases, leaving 12 bases between the germline ends. CDR3 coding DNA: TGTGCCAGCAGTTCCGGGAATGACTACGAGCAGTACTTC. Translating gives CASSSGNDYEQYF.

The chain joins TRBV7-2 to TRBJ1-2, with 8 nucleotides matching TRBD1. The CDR3 extends over 17 amino acids. V was clipped by 5 bases and J by 1 base; unmatched bases: 12. Germline loops: CDR1 SGHTA, CDR2 FQGNSA. Here the CDR3 reads CASSHKTGAPVNYGYTF. CDR3 sequence (DNA): TGTGCCAGCAGCCACAAGACAGGGGCCCCCGTTAACTATGGCTACACCTTC.

The V call is TRBV5-1, the J call TRBJ2-7, with TRBD1 matching over 10 bases. The CDR3 has 14 amino acids. V was clipped by 3 bases and J by 4 bases; unmatched bases: 4. Germline CDR1 reads SGHRS; CDR2 reads YFSETQ. The CDR3 protein is CASSYRQGAYEQYF. The DNA of the CDR3 is TGCGCCAGCAGCTACAGACAGGGGGCTTACGAGCAGTACTTC. Together with reference TRBV5-1 and TRBJ2-7, the CDR3 gives the full variable domain: KAGVTQTPRYLIKTRGQQVTLSCSPISGHRSVSWYQQTPGQGLQFLFEYFSETQRNKGNFPGRFSGRQFSNSRSEMNVSTLELGDSALYLCASSYRQGAYEQYFGPGTRLTVT.

The CDR3 spells CASSQTSGSGANVLTF. CDR3 in DNA: TGCGCCAGCAGCCAAACTAGCGGCTCTGGGGCCAACGTCCTGACTTTC. The V call is TRBV4-3, the J call TRBJ2-6; 8 bases align to TRBD2. Per germline, CDR1 LGHNA and CDR2 YSLEER. CDR3 length: 16 residues. V trimming: 2 bases; J trimming: 0 bases; junction bases outside the gene matches: 0.

This clone was counted a single time. The chain carries TRBV7-2 and TRBJ2-7; the D gene is possibly TRBD2 (7 bases). Looked up from germline, CDR1 is SGHTA and CDR2 is FQGNSA. CDR3 length: 15 residues. V was shortened by 4 bases and J by 4 bases, with 17 bases between the two germline ends. DNA of the CDR3: TGTGCCAGCAGCTCCACGGGGGGCTACCCATACGAGCAGTACTTC. This encodes CASSSTGGYPYEQYF. Drawing the rest from reference TRBV7-2 and TRBJ2-7, the complete variable domain is GAGVSQSPSNKVTEKGKDVELRCDPISGHTALYWYRQSLGQGLEFLIYFQGNSAPDKSGLPSDRFSAERTGGSVSTLTIQRTQQEDSAVYLCASSSTGGYPYEQYFGPGTRLTVT.

The chain links TRBV9 to TRBJ1-5, with D hard to call. The CDR3 covers 13 residues. The V gene lost 4 bases and the J gene lost 7 bases, with 12 bases spanning the gap. Germline V CDR1 and CDR2: SGDLS, YYNGEE. The CDR3 nucleotides are TGTGCCAGCAGCCCCACGGCGGGCCAGCCCCAGCATTTT. It codes for CASSPTAGQPQHF.

This sequence joins TRBV11-1 and TRBJ2-2, with 8 bases fitting TRBD2. The CDR3 runs to 18 residues. Unmatched junction bases numbered 13, after V lost 2 bases and J lost 5 bases. Germline V lookup: CDR1 SGHAT, CDR2 FQDESV (reference sequence). The CDR3 loop is CASSLFPRSGGKTGELFF. CDR3 sequence (DNA): TGTGCCAGCAGCTTATTTCCCCGGAGCGGGGGCAAGACCGGGGAGCTGTTTTTT.

This clone appeared once. This sequence joins TRBV6-6 and TRBJ2-1, with 9 nucleotides matching TRBD2. V was pared by 0 bases and J by 0 bases, with 0 bases of the junction left unmatched. The germline V gene encodes CDR1 MNHNY and CDR2 SVGAGI (reference sequence). The CDR3 runs 16 residues. CDR3 in DNA: TGTGCCAGCAGTTACTCTAGCGGGAGCTCCTACAATGAGCAGTTCTTC. Amino acids: CASSYSSGSSYNEQFF.

The chain has TRBV15 and TRBJ1-2, with D uncertain. Germline loops: CDR1 LNHNV, CDR2 YYDKDF (reference sequence). The CDR3 length is 16 residues. Trimming took 0 bases from V and 4 from J, leaving 15 bases between them. In DNA form, the CDR3 reads TGTGCCACCAGCAGAGATAGAGAGTGGCGGGCCTATGGCTACACCTTC. This encodes CATSRDREWRAYGYTF. The complete variable domain, with remaining parts taken from reference TRBV15 and TRBJ1-2, reads DAMVIQNPRYQVTQFGKPVTLSCSQTLNHNVMYWYQQKSSQAPKLLFHYYDKDFNNEADTPDNFQSRRPNTSFCFLDIRSPGLGDTAMYLCATSRDREWRAYGYTFGSGTRLTVV.

The chain uses TRBV19 and TRBJ2-1; TRBD2 aligns across 7 bases. The CDR3 length is 14 residues. V was pared by 7 bases and J by 3 bases, with 6 bases of the junction left unmatched. Germline loops: CDR1 LNHDA, CDR2 SQIVND (reference sequence). The CDR3: CASTGAGSYNEQFF. The CDR3 coding sequence is TGTGCCAGTACGGGAGCGGGAAGCTACAATGAGCAGTTCTTC.

This clone was picked up a small number of times. The chain links TRBV7-2 to TRBJ2-5, with a possible D match to TRBD1 (5 bases). V was pared by 5 bases and J by 9 bases, with 22 bases between. The CDR3 has 15 amino acids. Germline assignment: CDR1 SGHTA and CDR2 FQGNSA. CDR3 protein: CASSPAGQGVWAQYF. Written as DNA, the CDR3 is TGTGCCAGCAGCCCAGCCGGGCAGGGTGTGTGGGCCCAGTACTTC.

The rearrangement links TRBV2 to TRBJ2-3; D is unclear. The V end lost 4 bases, the J end lost 5 bases, and 7 bases lay between the germline ends. The CDR3 runs 12 residues. Germline V CDR1 and CDR2: SNHLY, FYNNEI. The CDR3 loop reads CASSGALDTQYF. Here the CDR3 DNA reads TGTGCCAGCAGTGGTGCGTTAGATACGCAGTATTTT.